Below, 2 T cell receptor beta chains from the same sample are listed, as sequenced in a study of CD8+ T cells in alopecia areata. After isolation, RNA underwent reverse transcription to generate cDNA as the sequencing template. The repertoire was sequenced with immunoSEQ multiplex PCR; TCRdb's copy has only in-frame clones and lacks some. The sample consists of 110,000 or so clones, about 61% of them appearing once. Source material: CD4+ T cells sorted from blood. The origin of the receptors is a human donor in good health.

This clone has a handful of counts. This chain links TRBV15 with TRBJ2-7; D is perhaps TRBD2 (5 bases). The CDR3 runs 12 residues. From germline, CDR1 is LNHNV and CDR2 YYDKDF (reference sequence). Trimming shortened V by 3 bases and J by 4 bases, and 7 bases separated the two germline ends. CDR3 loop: CATSRDFYEQYF. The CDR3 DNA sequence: TGTGCCACCAGCAGGGACTTTTACGAGCAGTACTTC.

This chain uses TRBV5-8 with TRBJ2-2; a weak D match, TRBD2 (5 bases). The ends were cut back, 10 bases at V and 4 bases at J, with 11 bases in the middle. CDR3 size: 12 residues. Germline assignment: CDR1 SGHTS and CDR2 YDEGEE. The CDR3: CAPEGPTGELFF. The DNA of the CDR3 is TGTGCCCCAGAGGGTCCCACCGGGGAGCTGTTTTTT.